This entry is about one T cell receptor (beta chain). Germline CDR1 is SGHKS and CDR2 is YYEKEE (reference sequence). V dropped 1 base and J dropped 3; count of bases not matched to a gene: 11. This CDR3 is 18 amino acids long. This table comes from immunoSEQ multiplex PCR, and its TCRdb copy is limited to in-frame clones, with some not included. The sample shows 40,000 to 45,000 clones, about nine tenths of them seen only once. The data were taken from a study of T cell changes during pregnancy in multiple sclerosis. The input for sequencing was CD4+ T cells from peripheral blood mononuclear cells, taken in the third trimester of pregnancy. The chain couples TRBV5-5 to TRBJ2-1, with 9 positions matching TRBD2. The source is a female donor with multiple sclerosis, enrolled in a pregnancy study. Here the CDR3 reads CASSLSPASSGIYNEQFF. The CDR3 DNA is TGTGCCAGCAGCTTGTCCCCGGCCTCTAGCGGGATCTACAATGAGCAGTTCTTC.